This is a list of T cell receptor beta chains from one sample in a study of shared clonotypes between healthy human individuals. Produced via immunoSEQ multiplex PCR; TCRdb's table is partial and in-frame only. This sample yields about 1 million clones, of which 65% to 80% are seen a single time; about 1.5% belongs to the top ten. What was sequenced was memory CD4+ T cells sorted from blood. The source is a man in his late teens or twenties in good health. CDR3s include the opening cysteine and the closing phenylalanine or tryptophan. A D gene is named only where the DNA matches it firmly. Clone size appears in some rows only: once, few, many, or a class for an expanded clone.

>TRBV5-6|few|TRBJ1-1|.
CASSLAGKMNTEAFF
TGTGCCAGCAGCTTGGCCGGCAAAATGAACACTGAAGCTTTCTTT
>TRBV7-5|.|TRBJ2-7|.
CARSCKLTGGSYEQYF
TGTGCCAGAAGCTGCAAATTAACTGGGGGCTCCTACGAGCAGTACTTC
>TRBV6-4|.|TRBJ2-7|.
CASSAVGGSFDEQYF
TGTGCCAGCAGTGCCGTCGGGGGTTCTTTTGACGAGCAGTACTTC
>TRBV2|.|TRBJ2-7|.
CASKLAGQSYEQYF
TGTGCCAGCAAATTGGCCGGGCAATCCTACGAGCAGTACTTC
>TRBV11-1|few|TRBJ2-3|TRBD2
CASRSGTSGRKDTQYF
TGTGCCAGCAGATCAGGGACTAGCGGGAGAAAAGATACGCAGTATTTT
>TRBV5-1|.|TRBJ1-1|.
CASSSTMEAFF
TGCGCCAGCAGCTCGACAATGGAAGCTTTCTTT
>TRBV11-1|few|TRBJ2-4|.
CASSPGEGVNIQYF
TGTGCCAGCAGCCCCGGAGAGGGGGTGAACATTCAGTACTTC
>TRBV5-6|.|TRBJ2-7|.
CASSFSPGSSYEQYF
TGTGCCAGCAGCTTTTCTCCGGGGTCCTCCTACGAGCAGTACTTC
>TRBV19|.|TRBJ1-6|TRBD1
CASSMSGTGTEPLHF
TGTGCCAGTAGTATGTCCGGGACAGGGACTGAACCCCTCCACTTT
>TRBV2|.|TRBJ1-4|TRBD1
CASSLHRGKNEKLFF
TGTGCCAGCAGTTTACACAGGGGGAAAAATGAAAAACTGTTTTTT
>TRBV5-1|once|TRBJ2-1|TRBD2
CASSQTSGLYNEQFF
TGCGCCAGCAGCCAGACTAGCGGTCTATACAATGAGCAGTTCTTC
>TRBV5-8|few|TRBJ1-6|TRBD1
CASSYRGDNSPLHF
TGTGCCAGCAGCTACAGGGGGGATAATTCACCCCTCCACTTT
>TRBV7-2|few|TRBJ2-7|.
CASSLAHRGGYEQYF
TGTGCCAGCAGCTTAGCGCACAGGGGGGGCTACGAGCAGTACTTC
>TRBV4-1|.|TRBJ1-2|.
CASSQRAEGPSTF
TGCGCCAGCAGCCAGCGTGCGGAGGGCCCTAGTACCTTC
>TRBV4-1|.|TRBJ1-2|TRBD1
CASSLVLQGAATYGYTF
TGCGCCAGCAGCCTGGTATTACAGGGGGCGGCTACCTATGGCTACACCTTC
>TRBV15|.|TRBJ2-7|TRBD2
CATSIGLGPRDEQYF
TGTGCCACCAGCATAGGACTAGGCCCTCGGGACGAGCAGTACTTC
>TRBV30|many|TRBJ2-7|TRBD2
CALAGNSYEQYF
TGTGCCCTAGCGGGGAACTCCTACGAGCAGTACTTC
>TRBV29-1|.|TRBJ2-7|TRBD1
CSVLRQGAVEQYF
TGCAGCGTTCTTAGACAGGGGGCGGTCGAGCAGTACTTC
>TRBV5-1|.|TRBJ1-2|.
CASSLEGGYGYTF
TGCGCCAGCAGCTTGGAAGGGGGCTATGGCTACACCTTC
>TRBV6-5|.|TRBJ2-1|TRBD2
CASSFLAGGGGNEQFF
TGTGCCAGCAGTTTCCTAGCGGGGGGAGGGGGCAATGAGCAGTTCTTC
>TRBV2|.|TRBJ1-3|TRBD1
CASSRDRGGNTIYF
TGTGCCAGCAGCCGGGACAGGGGTGGAAACACCATATATTTT
>TRBV20-1|.|TRBJ1-4|TRBD1
CSGFDRAKLFF
TGCAGTGGGTTCGACAGGGCTAAACTGTTTTTT
>TRBV5-4|many|TRBJ1-1|TRBD1
CASSLATGWDTEAFF
TGTGCCAGCAGCTTGGCGACAGGGTGGGACACTGAAGCTTTCTTT
>TRBV7-9|.|TRBJ2-5|.
CASSLQRAAFQETQYF
TGTGCCAGCAGCCTCCAGCGGGCTGCGTTTCAAGAGACCCAGTACTTC
>TRBV11-2|few|TRBJ2-7|TRBD1
CASRKGANVFYEQYF
TGTGCCAGCAGGAAGGGGGCTAATGTTTTCTACGAGCAGTACTTC
>TRBV2|.|TRBJ2-3|TRBD2
CASSEFAGGGDTQYF
TGTGCCAGCAGTGAATTTGCGGGAGGCGGCGATACGCAGTATTTT
>TRBV9|.|TRBJ2-3|TRBD2
CASSSDGQRGGQDTQYF
TGTGCCAGCAGCTCCGATGGCCAGCGGGGGGGCCAAGATACGCAGTATTTT
>TRBV4-3|.|TRBJ2-3|.
CASSQVKGSTDTQYF
TGCGCCAGCAGCCAAGTCAAGGGGAGCACAGATACGCAGTATTTT
>TRBV10-3|.|TRBJ2-4|.
CAISESGLAKNIQYF
TGTGCCATCAGTGAGTCGGGACTAGCCAAAAACATTCAGTACTTC
>TRBV5-1|.|TRBJ2-2|.
CASSSLTDANTGELFF
TGCGCCAGCAGCTCCTTGACAGACGCGAACACCGGGGAGCTGTTTTTT
>TRBV10-1|.|TRBJ2-3|.
CASSEWGGQDTQYF
TGCGCCAGCAGTGAGTGGGGAGGCCAGGATACGCAGTATTTT
>TRBV2|many|TRBJ2-7|TRBD2
CASSDPTSGDSYEQYF
TGTGCCAGCAGTGACCCTACTAGCGGGGATTCCTACGAGCAGTACTTC
>TRBV1|.|TRBJ2-7|.
CTSSQWVGTAVPYEQYF
TGCACCAGCAGCCAATGGGTCGGGACAGCGGTCCCCTACGAGCAGTACTTC
>TRBV5-1|.|TRBJ2-5|.
CASSFSQGRETQYF
TGCGCCAGCAGCTTTTCCCAGGGGAGGGAGACCCAGTACTTC
>TRBV7-2|once|TRBJ2-2|.
CASSLGRGTGELFF
TGTGCCAGCAGCTTAGGGCGAGGCACCGGGGAGCTGTTTTTT
>TRBV19|.|TRBJ2-2|TRBD2
CASSRTSGTPGELFF
TGTGCCAGTAGTCGGACTAGCGGGACCCCCGGGGAGCTGTTTTTT
>TRBV7-3|.|TRBJ2-5|TRBD1
CASSRGTGAQETQYF
TGTGCCAGCAGCCGAGGGACAGGGGCTCAAGAGACCCAGTACTTC
>TRBV30|.|TRBJ1-4|.
CAWSPGAFKDEKLFF
TGTGCCTGGAGTCCCGGGGCCTTCAAGGATGAAAAACTGTTTTTT
>TRBV30|.|TRBJ2-7|.
CAWSGGSYEQYF
TGTGCCTGGAGTGGGGGCTCCTACGAGCAGTACTTC
>TRBV29-1|.|TRBJ2-7|.
CSVEAGPEQYF
TGCAGCGTTGAAGCAGGACCCGAGCAGTACTTC
>TRBV30|.|TRBJ2-7|TRBD2
CAWNPGLVSPNEQYF
TGTGCCTGGAACCCGGGACTAGTATCCCCCAACGAGCAGTACTTC
>TRBV5-4|.|TRBJ1-2|.
CASSLARDMVTGYTF
TGTGCCAGCAGCTTGGCCCGGGACATGGTAACCGGCTACACCTTC
>TRBV19|few|TRBJ1-5|TRBD1
CASSILSGQVLSGNQPQHF
TGTGCCAGTAGTATACTGTCGGGACAGGTTTTGAGTGGGAATCAGCCCCAGCATTTT
>TRBV2|once|TRBJ2-2|TRBD1
CASSPLQGAPRAGELFF
TGTGCCAGCAGCCCGTTACAGGGGGCCCCGAGGGCCGGGGAGCTGTTTTTT
>TRBV5-4|.|TRBJ2-7|.
CASSLDRQSLGEQYF
TGTGCCAGCAGCTTGGACAGGCAAAGTTTGGGCGAGCAGTACTTC
>TRBV29-1|.|TRBJ1-1|.
CSVEVLGGTEAFF
TGCAGCGTTGAAGTGTTGGGGGGCACTGAAGCTTTCTTT
>TRBV6-1|.|TRBJ2-6|.
CASKIVGSGANVLTF
TGTGCCAGCAAGATCGTAGGGTCTGGGGCCAACGTCCTGACTTTC
>TRBV5-1|.|TRBJ1-4|.
CASSLTGVREKLFF
TGCGCCAGCAGCCTCACGGGTGTGCGAGAAAAACTGTTTTTT
>TRBV7-2|few|TRBJ2-3|.
CASSLVWGGQGDTQYF
TGTGCCAGCAGCTTAGTGTGGGGGGGCCAGGGTGATACGCAGTATTTT
>TRBV15|.|TRBJ2-5|.
CATSRMGIETQYF
TGTGCCACCAGCAGGATGGGGATAGAGACCCAGTACTTC
>TRBV9|.|TRBJ2-3|.
CASSVAGLLTDTQYF
TGTGCCAGCAGCGTAGCAGGGCTTCTCACAGATACGCAGTATTTT
>TRBV6-5|.|TRBJ1-4|.
CASSEGTTNEKLFF
TGTGCCAGCAGTGAGGGAACAACTAATGAAAAACTGTTTTTT
>TRBV6-1|.|TRBJ1-2|.
CASILGGGAGSYTF
TGTGCCAGCATCCTGGGGGGGGGCGCAGGGAGCTACACCTTC